This T cell receptor (beta chain) was sequenced for a study of early stage breast cancer tumors. At the level of the study: ER+/PR+/HER2- status applied to about 75% of the 16 invasive breast tumors. Each sample averaged approximately 9.7-fold read coverage.

To note about this clone: Its antigen is not known.

Each sample had two DNA replicates, roughly 0.5 ug blood or roughly 1.5 ug tissue. Sequencing used immunoSEQ multiplex PCR; TCRdb keeps in-frame clones, though not all of them. The data contain tens of thousands of clones, about three fifths of them seen just once; the ten biggest clones take up around 9.1%. Germline V lookup: CDR1 GTSNPN, CDR2 SVGIG (reference sequence). Trimming removed 1 base from V and 11 bases from J, with 18 bases in between. This CDR3 has 14 amino acids. Study outcomes and limitations: Tumors had about 2.3-fold higher T cell density than normal breast.

The V and J genes are TRBV30 and TRBJ1-5, with D hard to call. The material sequenced was breast tumor tissue. The clonotype originates from a person in their fifties with breast cancer. The CDR3 nucleotides read TGTGCCTGGAGTGCTGGAGGGCAAGGTTTCGCCCAGCATTTT. This sequence encodes CAWSAGGQGFAQHF.